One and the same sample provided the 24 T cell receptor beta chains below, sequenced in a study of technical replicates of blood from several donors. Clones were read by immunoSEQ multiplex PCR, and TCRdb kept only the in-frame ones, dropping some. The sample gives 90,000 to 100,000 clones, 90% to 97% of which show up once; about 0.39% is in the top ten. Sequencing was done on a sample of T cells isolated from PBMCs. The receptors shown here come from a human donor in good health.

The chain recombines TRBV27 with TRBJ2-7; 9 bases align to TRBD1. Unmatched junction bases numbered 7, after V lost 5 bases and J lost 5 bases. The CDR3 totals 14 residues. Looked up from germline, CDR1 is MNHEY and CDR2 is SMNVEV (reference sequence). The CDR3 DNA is TGTGCCAGCAGTAGTTTCTGGACAGGGGACGAGCAGTACTTC. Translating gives CASSSFWTGDEQYF.

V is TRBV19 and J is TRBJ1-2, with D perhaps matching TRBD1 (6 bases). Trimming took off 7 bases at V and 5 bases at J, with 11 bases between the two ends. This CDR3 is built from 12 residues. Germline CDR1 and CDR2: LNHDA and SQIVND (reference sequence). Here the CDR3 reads CASTSGEYGYTF. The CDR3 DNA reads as TGTGCCAGTACTTCAGGGGAGTATGGCTACACCTTC. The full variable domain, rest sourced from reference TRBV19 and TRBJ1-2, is DGGITQSPKYLFRKEGQNVTLSCEQNLNHDAMYWYRQDPGQGLRLIYYSQIVNDFQKGDIAEGYSVSREKKESFPLTVTSAQKNPTAFYLCASTSGEYGYTFGSGTRLTVV.

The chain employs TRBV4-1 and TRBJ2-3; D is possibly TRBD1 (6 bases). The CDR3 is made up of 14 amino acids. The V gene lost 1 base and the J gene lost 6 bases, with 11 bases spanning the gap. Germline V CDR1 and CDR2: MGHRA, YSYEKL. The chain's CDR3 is CASSQGGGRDTQYF. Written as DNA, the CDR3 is TGCGCCAGCAGCCAAGGTGGGGGCCGGGATACGCAGTATTTT.

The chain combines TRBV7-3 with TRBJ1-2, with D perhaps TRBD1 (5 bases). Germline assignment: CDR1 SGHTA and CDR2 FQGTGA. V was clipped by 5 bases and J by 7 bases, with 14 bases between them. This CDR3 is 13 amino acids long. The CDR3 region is CASSLSGAIGYTF. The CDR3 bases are TGTGCCAGCAGCCTATCTGGGGCTATTGGCTACACCTTC.

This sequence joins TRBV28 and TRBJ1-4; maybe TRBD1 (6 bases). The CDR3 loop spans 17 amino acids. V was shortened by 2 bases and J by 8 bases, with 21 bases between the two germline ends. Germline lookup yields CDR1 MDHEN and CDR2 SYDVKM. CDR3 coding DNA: TGTGCCAGCAGTTTAGGTATTACAGGGTCGGTAGAAGAAAAACTGTTTTTT. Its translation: CASSLGITGSVEEKLFF.

CDR3 amino acids: CASSYPGRVHEQYF. The CDR3 DNA follows: TGTGCCAGCAGTTACCCAGGGAGGGTCCACGAGCAGTACTTC. The chain carries TRBV6-5 and TRBJ2-7; 7 bases agree with TRBD2. J lost 5 bases, V lost 2 bases, and 6 bases had no gene match. CDR3 length: 14 residues. CDR1 and CDR2 from the germline V gene are MNHEY and SVGAGI.

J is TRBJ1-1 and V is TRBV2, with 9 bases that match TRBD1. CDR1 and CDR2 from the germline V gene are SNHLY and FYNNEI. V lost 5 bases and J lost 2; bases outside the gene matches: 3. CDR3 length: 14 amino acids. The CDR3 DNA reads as TGTGCCAGCAGTTGGGGACAGGGTAACACTGAAGCTTTCTTT. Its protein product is CASSWGQGNTEAFF.

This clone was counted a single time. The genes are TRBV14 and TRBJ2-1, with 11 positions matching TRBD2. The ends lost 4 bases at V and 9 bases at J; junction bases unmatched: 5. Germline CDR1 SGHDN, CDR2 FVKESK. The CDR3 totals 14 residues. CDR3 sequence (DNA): TGTGCCAGCAGCCCCCGGACTAGCGGGCGTGAGCAGTTCTTC. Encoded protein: CASSPRTSGREQFF.

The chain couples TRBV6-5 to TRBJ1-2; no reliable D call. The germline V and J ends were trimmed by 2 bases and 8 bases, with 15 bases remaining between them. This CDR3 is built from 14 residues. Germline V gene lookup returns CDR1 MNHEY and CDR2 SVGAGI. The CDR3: CASSYDPFWRGYTF. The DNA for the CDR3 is TGTGCCAGCAGTTACGACCCGTTTTGGAGGGGCTACACCTTC.

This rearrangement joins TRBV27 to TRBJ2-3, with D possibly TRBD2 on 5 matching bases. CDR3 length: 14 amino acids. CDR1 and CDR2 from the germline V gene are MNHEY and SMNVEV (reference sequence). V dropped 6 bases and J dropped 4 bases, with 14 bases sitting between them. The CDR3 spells CASRELRAADTQYF. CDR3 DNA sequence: TGTGCCAGCAGAGAGTTGAGAGCGGCAGATACGCAGTATTTT.

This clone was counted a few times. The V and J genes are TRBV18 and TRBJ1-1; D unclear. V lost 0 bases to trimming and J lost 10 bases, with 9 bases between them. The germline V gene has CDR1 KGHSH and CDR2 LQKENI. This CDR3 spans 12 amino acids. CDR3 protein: CASSPPNEGAFF. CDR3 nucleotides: TGTGCCAGCTCACCACCGAATGAGGGAGCTTTCTTT.

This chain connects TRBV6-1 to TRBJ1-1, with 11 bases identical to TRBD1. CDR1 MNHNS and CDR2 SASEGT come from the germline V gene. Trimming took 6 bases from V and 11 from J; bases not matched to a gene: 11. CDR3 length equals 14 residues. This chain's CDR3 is CASSASGTGGDAFF. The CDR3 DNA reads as TGTGCCAGCAGCGCTTCCGGGACAGGGGGTGACGCTTTCTTT.

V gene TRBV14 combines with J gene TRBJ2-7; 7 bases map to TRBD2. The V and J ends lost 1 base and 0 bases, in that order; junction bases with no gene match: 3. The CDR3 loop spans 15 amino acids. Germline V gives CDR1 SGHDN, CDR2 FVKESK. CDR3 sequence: CASSQAPSGSYEQYF. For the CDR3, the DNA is TGTGCCAGCAGCCAAGCGCCTAGCGGCTCCTACGAGCAGTACTTC.

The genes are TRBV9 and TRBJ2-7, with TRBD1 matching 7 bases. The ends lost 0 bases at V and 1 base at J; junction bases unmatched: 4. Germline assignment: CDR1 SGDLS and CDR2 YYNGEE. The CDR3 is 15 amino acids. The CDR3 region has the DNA TGTGCCAGCAGCGTAGGACGGGACAGTTCCTACGAGCAGTACTTC. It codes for CASSVGRDSSYEQYF.

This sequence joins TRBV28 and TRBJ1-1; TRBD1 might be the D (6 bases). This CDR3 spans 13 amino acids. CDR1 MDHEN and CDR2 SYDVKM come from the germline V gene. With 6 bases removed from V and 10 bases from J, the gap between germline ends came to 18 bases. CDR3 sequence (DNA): TGTGCCAGCAGGAGGACAGTACTAGGGGCAGCTTTCTTT. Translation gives CASRRTVLGAAFF.

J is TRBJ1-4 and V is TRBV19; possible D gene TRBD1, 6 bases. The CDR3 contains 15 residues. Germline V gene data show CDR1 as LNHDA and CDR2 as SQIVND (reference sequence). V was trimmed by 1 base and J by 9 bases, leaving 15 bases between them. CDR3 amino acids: CASSIAYREGKKLFF. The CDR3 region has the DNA TGTGCCAGTAGTATAGCTTACAGGGAAGGAAAAAAACTGTTTTTT. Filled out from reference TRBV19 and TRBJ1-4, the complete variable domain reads DGGITQSPKYLFRKEGQNVTLSCEQNLNHDAMYWYRQDPGQGLRLIYYSQIVNDFQKGDIAEGYSVSREKKESFPLTVTSAQKNPTAFYLCASSIAYREGKKLFFGSGTQLSVL.

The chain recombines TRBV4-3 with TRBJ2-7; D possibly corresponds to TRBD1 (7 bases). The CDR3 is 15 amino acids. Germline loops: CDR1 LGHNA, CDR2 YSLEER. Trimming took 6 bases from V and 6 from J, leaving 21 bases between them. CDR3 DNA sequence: TGCGCCAGCAGTTGGGAACTACAGGGGACTGGCGAGCAGTACTTC. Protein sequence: CASSWELQGTGEQYF.

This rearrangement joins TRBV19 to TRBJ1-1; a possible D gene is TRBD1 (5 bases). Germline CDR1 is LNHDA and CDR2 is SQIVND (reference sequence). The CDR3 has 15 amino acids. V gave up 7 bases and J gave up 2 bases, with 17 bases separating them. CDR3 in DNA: TGTGCCAGTACCCTGGGGCGGGAAAGAAACACTGAAGCTTTCTTT. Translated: CASTLGRERNTEAFF.

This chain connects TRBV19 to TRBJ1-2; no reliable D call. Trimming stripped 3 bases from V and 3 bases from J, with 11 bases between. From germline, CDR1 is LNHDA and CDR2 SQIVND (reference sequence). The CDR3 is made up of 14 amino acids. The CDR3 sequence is CASSIGPSYYGYTF. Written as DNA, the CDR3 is TGTGCCAGTAGTATTGGCCCTTCATACTATGGCTACACCTTC.

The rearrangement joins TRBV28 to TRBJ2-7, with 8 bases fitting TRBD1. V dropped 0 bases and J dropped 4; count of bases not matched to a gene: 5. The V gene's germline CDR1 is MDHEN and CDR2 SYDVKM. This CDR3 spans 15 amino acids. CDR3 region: CASSLWGTGFYEQYF. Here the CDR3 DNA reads TGTGCCAGCAGTTTATGGGGGACAGGTTTTTACGAGCAGTACTTC.

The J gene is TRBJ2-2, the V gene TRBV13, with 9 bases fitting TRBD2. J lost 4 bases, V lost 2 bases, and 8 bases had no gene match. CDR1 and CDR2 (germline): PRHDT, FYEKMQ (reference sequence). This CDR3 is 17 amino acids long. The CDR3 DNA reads TGTGCCAGCAGCTTAAGGCGGGAGGGCCTCGGCACCGGGGAGCTGTTTTTT. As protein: CASSLRREGLGTGELFF.

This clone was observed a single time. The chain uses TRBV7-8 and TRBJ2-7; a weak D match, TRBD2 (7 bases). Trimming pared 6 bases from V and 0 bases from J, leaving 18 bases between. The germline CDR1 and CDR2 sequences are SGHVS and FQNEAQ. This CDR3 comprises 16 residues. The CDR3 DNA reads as TGTGCCAGCAGACTCCAAGGGGGGGTAAGCTCCTACGAGCAGTACTTC. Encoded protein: CASRLQGGVSSYEQYF.

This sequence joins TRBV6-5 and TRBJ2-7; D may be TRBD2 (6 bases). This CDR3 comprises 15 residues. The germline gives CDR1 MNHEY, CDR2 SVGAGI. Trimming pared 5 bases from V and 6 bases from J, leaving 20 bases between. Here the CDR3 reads CASSRETRAHREQYF. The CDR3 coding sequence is TGTGCCAGCAGTCGAGAGACTAGGGCCCATCGCGAGCAGTACTTC.

The CDR3 reads CASSDGAYGYTF. The CDR3, as DNA: TGTGCCAGCAGTGATGGGGCCTATGGCTACACCTTC. This rearrangement joins TRBV6-1 to TRBJ1-2, with D tentatively TRBD1 (5 bases). CDR1 is MNHNS and CDR2 is SASEGT in the germline V gene. The CDR3 is 12 amino acids. Trimming cost V 3 bases and J 4 bases, with 6 bases left between them.